The rows below give T cell receptor beta chains drawn from one sample of a study of neurological immune-mediated disorders. TCRdb reprocessed the 5' RACE reads with MiXCR, giving one entry per CDR3 protein. The sample carries just under 40,000 distinct CDR3 sequences, 7.2% recorded once. Material for sequencing was CD4+ T cells from blood. The receptors derive from a man aged 50 to 60 in good health. Both conserved end residues are part of each CDR3. Fields, in order: D gene, J gene, clone size, V gene, CDR3 DNA, CDR3 protein. The D gene is left open where the match is weak. Size is stated for part of the rows, as once, few or many counts, or as a class when the clone is expanded.

d_gene: .; j_gene: TRBJ1-1; abundance: many; v_gene: TRBV7-2; CDR3nt: TGTGCCAGCAGGCCACGGGGAGGGTCGGGGAACACTGAAGCTTTCTTT; CDR3aa: CASRPRGGSGNTEAFF
d_gene: TRBD1; j_gene: TRBJ1-2; abundance: .; v_gene: TRBV19; CDR3nt: TGTGCCAGTAGTACACGTCCCGGGACAGGGATCCTCCTCTATGGCTACACCTTC; CDR3aa: CASSTRPGTGILLYGYTF
d_gene: TRBD1; j_gene: TRBJ2-7; abundance: many; v_gene: TRBV20-1; CDR3nt: TGCAGTGCTATAGCTCTCGGGACAGGGCACTACGAGCAGTACTTC; CDR3aa: CSAIALGTGHYEQYF
d_gene: TRBD2; j_gene: TRBJ2-1; abundance: many; v_gene: TRBV2; CDR3nt: TGTGCCAGCAGTGAAGTAGCGGGACCTTACAATGAGCAGTTCTTC; CDR3aa: CASSEVAGPYNEQFF
d_gene: .; j_gene: TRBJ1-1; abundance: many; v_gene: TRBV7-9; CDR3nt: TGTGCCAGCAGCTCGATGACAGGGAACACTGAAGCTTTCTTT; CDR3aa: CASSSMTGNTEAFF
d_gene: TRBD1; j_gene: TRBJ2-7; abundance: many; v_gene: TRBV20-1; CDR3nt: TGCAGTGCTAGAAGACAGGGTAGTTGGTACGAGCAGTACTTC; CDR3aa: CSARRQGSWYEQYF
d_gene: TRBD2; j_gene: TRBJ2-3; abundance: many; v_gene: TRBV7-2; CDR3nt: TGTGCCAGCAGCGCCCGGGGACGGGAGGTGGATACGCAGTATTTT; CDR3aa: CASSARGREVDTQYF
d_gene: .; j_gene: TRBJ2-7; abundance: many; v_gene: TRBV5-1; CDR3nt: TGCGCCAGCAGCTTGGGCGACTACGAGCAGTACTTC; CDR3aa: CASSLGDYEQYF
d_gene: TRBD1; j_gene: TRBJ1-6; abundance: many; v_gene: TRBV20-1; CDR3nt: TGCAGTGCTAGCCCGGGCCCGGGACAGCAGGATTCACCCCTCCACTTT; CDR3aa: CSASPGPGQQDSPLHF
d_gene: .; j_gene: TRBJ1-2; abundance: many; v_gene: TRBV20-1; CDR3nt: TGCAGTGCTAGAGGGGGGGAAAAGTATGGCTACACCTTC; CDR3aa: CSARGGEKYGYTF
d_gene: TRBD2; j_gene: TRBJ2-1; abundance: many; v_gene: TRBV20-1; CDR3nt: TGCAGTGCTAGCGGGAGGGCCCTCGACAATGAGCAGTTCTTC; CDR3aa: CSASGRALDNEQFF
d_gene: TRBD2; j_gene: TRBJ2-3; abundance: few; v_gene: TRBV20-1; CDR3nt: TGCCTATCCTCGGGGGGGAGCACAGATACGCAGTATTTT; CDR3aa: CLSSGGSTDTQYF
d_gene: .; j_gene: TRBJ2-2; abundance: medium-sized; v_gene: TRBV12-3/TRBV12-4; CDR3nt: TGTGCCAGCAGTTTCAGGGTGTCCGGGGAGCTGTTTTTT; CDR3aa: CASSFRVSGELFF
d_gene: TRBD2; j_gene: TRBJ2-2; abundance: many; v_gene: TRBV7-9; CDR3nt: TGTGCCAGCAGCTTAGGCGGGAGAGGCGACACCGGGGAGCTGTTTTTT; CDR3aa: CASSLGGRGDTGELFF
d_gene: TRBD1; j_gene: TRBJ1-2; abundance: many; v_gene: TRBV5-1; CDR3nt: TGCGCCAGCAGCCCCCTGGGGTCAGGGGGCGGCTACACCTTC; CDR3aa: CASSPLGSGGGYTF
d_gene: TRBD2; j_gene: TRBJ2-3; abundance: many; v_gene: TRBV7-2; CDR3nt: TGTGCCAGCAGCCGACTAGCGTCTAGCACAGATACGCAGTATTTT; CDR3aa: CASSRLASSTDTQYF
d_gene: .; j_gene: TRBJ1-2; abundance: many; v_gene: TRBV19; CDR3nt: TGTGCCAGTAGCCCCGCGTCGGGACAAAACTATGGCTACACCTTC; CDR3aa: CASSPASGQNYGYTF
d_gene: .; j_gene: TRBJ2-1; abundance: many; v_gene: TRBV10-3; CDR3nt: TGTGCCATCAGTGAGTCCGCCAAGGGGCGGTTCTTC; CDR3aa: CAISESAKGRFF
d_gene: TRBD2; j_gene: TRBJ2-3; abundance: many; v_gene: TRBV7-6; CDR3nt: TGTGCCAGCAGCTTACCACTAGCGGGAAACACAGATACGCAGTATTTT; CDR3aa: CASSLPLAGNTDTQYF
d_gene: .; j_gene: TRBJ1-2; abundance: many; v_gene: TRBV7-2; CDR3nt: TGTGCCAGCAGCTCCTACTACGGCTACACCTTC; CDR3aa: CASSSYYGYTF
d_gene: .; j_gene: TRBJ2-1; abundance: many; v_gene: TRBV5-1; CDR3nt: TGCGCCAGCAGCTTGCTAATGGGCCATGAGCAGTTCTTC; CDR3aa: CASSLLMGHEQFF
d_gene: .; j_gene: TRBJ2-3; abundance: .; v_gene: TRBV7-7; CDR3nt: TGTGCCAGCAGCTCCTTACATGGGGCAGATACGCAGTATTTT; CDR3aa: CASSSLHGADTQYF
d_gene: .; j_gene: TRBJ2-5; abundance: few; v_gene: TRBV28; CDR3nt: TGTGCCAGCAGTACGCCGAAAGAGACAGAAGAGACCCAGTACTTC; CDR3aa: CASSTPKETEETQYF
d_gene: TRBD1; j_gene: TRBJ2-3; abundance: many; v_gene: TRBV7-2; CDR3nt: TGTGCCAGCAGCCCCCCCGGGACAGGGTACACAGATACGCAGTATTTT; CDR3aa: CASSPPGTGYTDTQYF
d_gene: .; j_gene: TRBJ2-7; abundance: many; v_gene: TRBV20-1; CDR3nt: TGCAGTGCTAGCCGGGAGCTAAGGAGCTCCTACGAGCAGTACTTC; CDR3aa: CSASRELRSSYEQYF
d_gene: TRBD1; j_gene: TRBJ2-5; abundance: many; v_gene: TRBV15; CDR3nt: TGTGCCACCAGCAGAGGACAGGGGGCCGGGGAGACCCAGTACTTC; CDR3aa: CATSRGQGAGETQYF
d_gene: .; j_gene: TRBJ2-4; abundance: many; v_gene: TRBV12-2; CDR3nt: TGTGCAAGTCGCGCCAGGGACGCGGCGGGAGCCAAAAACATTCAGTACTTC; CDR3aa: CASRARDAAGAKNIQYF
d_gene: TRBD2; j_gene: TRBJ2-3; abundance: few; v_gene: TRBV11-2; CDR3nt: TGTGCCAGCAGCTCCCCTACGACTAGCAAGGCGCAGTATTTT; CDR3aa: CASSSPTTSKAQYF
d_gene: TRBD2; j_gene: TRBJ2-7; abundance: few; v_gene: TRBV28; CDR3nt: TGTGCCAGCAGATACGGGACTAGCGGAAACTACGAGCAGTACTTC; CDR3aa: CASRYGTSGNYEQYF
d_gene: .; j_gene: TRBJ1-5; abundance: many; v_gene: TRBV15; CDR3nt: TGTGCCACCAGCAACCGGGGAACAGATAGCAATCAGCCCCAGCATTTT; CDR3aa: CATSNRGTDSNQPQHF
d_gene: .; j_gene: TRBJ2-1; abundance: many; v_gene: TRBV20-1; CDR3nt: TGCAGTGCTAGCAAGGACGCCCTGTTACATGAGCAGTTCTTC; CDR3aa: CSASKDALLHEQFF
d_gene: .; j_gene: TRBJ2-1; abundance: many; v_gene: TRBV12-3/TRBV12-4; CDR3nt: TGTGCCAGCAGTTTCGGCGGGACGATCTACAATGAGCAGTTCTTC; CDR3aa: CASSFGGTIYNEQFF
d_gene: TRBD1; j_gene: TRBJ1-1; abundance: many; v_gene: TRBV4-1; CDR3nt: TGCGCCAGCAGCCAAGCGGACAGGGAGAACACTGAAGCTTTCTTT; CDR3aa: CASSQADRENTEAFF
d_gene: .; j_gene: TRBJ1-1; abundance: many; v_gene: TRBV4-1; CDR3nt: TGCGCCAGCAGCCAAGACCGGACGGTGAACACTGAAGCTTTCTTT; CDR3aa: CASSQDRTVNTEAFF
d_gene: .; j_gene: TRBJ2-1; abundance: .; v_gene: TRBV10-3; CDR3nt: TGTGCCATCAGTGGGGGGGACCCTCTCAATGAGCAGTTCTTC; CDR3aa: CAISGGDPLNEQFF
d_gene: .; j_gene: TRBJ2-1; abundance: few; v_gene: TRBV3-1; CDR3nt: TGTGCCAGCAGCCAAGATTACCTAAACAATGAGCAGTTCTTC; CDR3aa: CASSQDYLNNEQFF
d_gene: .; j_gene: TRBJ2-7; abundance: many; v_gene: TRBV7-2; CDR3nt: TGTGCCAGCAGCCCAAGCGGGCCATACGAGCAGTACTTC; CDR3aa: CASSPSGPYEQYF
d_gene: TRBD2; j_gene: TRBJ2-3; abundance: many; v_gene: TRBV29-1; CDR3nt: TGCAGCGCCTCGCGAGGGACTAGCGGTAATACGCAGTATTTT; CDR3aa: CSASRGTSGNTQYF
d_gene: .; j_gene: TRBJ2-2; abundance: many; v_gene: TRBV19; CDR3nt: TGTGCCAGTAGTACACCGGGGACCGGGGAGCTGTTTTTT; CDR3aa: CASSTPGTGELFF
d_gene: .; j_gene: TRBJ1-6; abundance: many; v_gene: TRBV20-1; CDR3nt: TGCAGTGCTAGTGGGCAGGCGGATTCACCCCTCCACTTT; CDR3aa: CSASGQADSPLHF
d_gene: TRBD2; j_gene: TRBJ2-1; abundance: .; v_gene: TRBV28; CDR3nt: TGTGCCAGCACCTCCGTGGGACTAGCGGGAGGACGAAGCTCCTACAATGAGCAGTTCTTC; CDR3aa: CASTSVGLAGGRSSYNEQFF
d_gene: .; j_gene: TRBJ2-3; abundance: many; v_gene: TRBV5-1; CDR3nt: TGCGCCAGCAGCCCCACAGGGATTCAAGATACGCAGTATTTT; CDR3aa: CASSPTGIQDTQYF
d_gene: .; j_gene: TRBJ2-4; abundance: many; v_gene: TRBV6-5; CDR3nt: TGTGCCAGCAGTACCGGACCCGGACACATTCAGTACTTC; CDR3aa: CASSTGPGHIQYF
d_gene: TRBD1; j_gene: TRBJ2-3; abundance: many; v_gene: TRBV5-5; CDR3nt: TGTGCCAGCAGCTTGGCCAGGGGGACCACCCTGGATACGCAGTATTTT; CDR3aa: CASSLARGTTLDTQYF
d_gene: TRBD2; j_gene: TRBJ2-7; abundance: many; v_gene: TRBV7-2; CDR3nt: TGTGCCAGCAGCTCCGGGGGGGGGTCCTACGAGCAGTACTTC; CDR3aa: CASSSGGGSYEQYF
d_gene: TRBD1; j_gene: TRBJ2-7; abundance: many; v_gene: TRBV5-1; CDR3nt: TGCGCCAGCAGCTTGGCCGGACAGGGCTACGAGCAGTACTTC; CDR3aa: CASSLAGQGYEQYF
d_gene: TRBD1; j_gene: TRBJ1-4; abundance: few; v_gene: TRBV12-3/TRBV12-4; CDR3nt: TGTGCCAGCAGTTTTCGGGACAGGGATGAAAAACTGTTTTTT; CDR3aa: CASSFRDRDEKLFF
d_gene: TRBD2; j_gene: TRBJ2-5; abundance: many; v_gene: TRBV20-1; CDR3nt: TGCAGTGCTAGAACCGGGACTAGGGGAGAGACCCAGTACTTC; CDR3aa: CSARTGTRGETQYF
d_gene: .; j_gene: TRBJ2-7; abundance: many; v_gene: TRBV7-2; CDR3nt: TGTGCCAGCAGCTTATCCGGGACGTCGAGCTCCTACGAGCAGTACTTC; CDR3aa: CASSLSGTSSSYEQYF
d_gene: .; j_gene: TRBJ2-1; abundance: many; v_gene: TRBV6-2/TRBV6-3; CDR3nt: TGTGCCAGCAGCGATAGGGGACTCGCGCTCTTC; CDR3aa: CASSDRGLALF
d_gene: .; j_gene: TRBJ1-3; abundance: many; v_gene: TRBV7-2; CDR3nt: TGTGCCAGCAGCTCTTGGCCCAGCTCTGGAAACACCATATATTTT; CDR3aa: CASSSWPSSGNTIYF
d_gene: .; j_gene: TRBJ2-1; abundance: many; v_gene: TRBV5-1; CDR3nt: TGCGCCAGCAGCGCCGGCTCGACAGTCTCCTACAATGAGCAGTTCTTC; CDR3aa: CASSAGSTVSYNEQFF
d_gene: TRBD1; j_gene: TRBJ1-2; abundance: many; v_gene: TRBV20-1; CDR3nt: TGCAGTGCTAGAGGGGCTACGGGACAGGGGATCGATGGCTACACCTTC; CDR3aa: CSARGATGQGIDGYTF
d_gene: TRBD2; j_gene: TRBJ2-3; abundance: many; v_gene: TRBV20-1; CDR3nt: TGCAGTGCTAGAGACCTGGGACTAGCGGGAGGGCCTGTCAGCTCAGATACGCAGTATTTT; CDR3aa: CSARDLGLAGGPVSSDTQYF
d_gene: .; j_gene: TRBJ2-3; abundance: many; v_gene: TRBV4-1; CDR3nt: TGCGCCAGCAGCCAACCTCTGGATACGCAGTATTTT; CDR3aa: CASSQPLDTQYF
d_gene: .; j_gene: TRBJ2-3; abundance: many; v_gene: TRBV5-6; CDR3nt: TGTGCCAGCAGCTTGGGGCCGAGCAGGTACACAGATACGCAGTATTTT; CDR3aa: CASSLGPSRYTDTQYF